Below are 18 T cell receptor beta chains sequenced from a single sample in a study of blood T cells in healthy people across ages. A second roughly 7 to 11 cycle PCR used barcoded and J-beta primers. Each CDR3 protein gets one entry after TCRdb re-called the 5' RACE reads with MiXCR. The sample gives roughly 680,000 distinct CDR3 sequences, around 49% of which show up once; about 32% is in the top ten. Sequenced: blood. These receptors were collected from a woman aged 60-75 years in good health.

The chain recombines TRBV5-1 with TRBJ2-5; TRBD1 might be the D (6 bases). With 3 bases removed from V and 5 bases from J, the gap between germline ends came to 11 bases. Germline CDR1 SGHRS, CDR2 YFSETQ. This CDR3 is 13 amino acids long. CDR3 residues: CASSSGEGETQYF. DNA of the CDR3: TGCGCCAGCAGCTCAGGGGAAGGGGAGACCCAGTACTTC.

This clonotype was seen once. It may be a read error: a sequence one base away is much more abundant. The rearrangement uses TRBV9 and TRBJ1-1; no firm D call. CDR3 size: 13 residues. V lost 4 bases, J lost 6 bases, and 13 bases lay in between. From germline, CDR1 is SGDLS and CDR2 YYNGEE. The CDR3 loop reads CASSPGLNAEAFF. CDR3 DNA: TGTGCCAGCAGCCCCGGCCTTAACGCTGAAGCTTTCTTT. Filled out from reference TRBV9 and TRBJ1-1, the complete variable domain reads DSGVTQTPKHLITATGQRVTLRCSPRSGDLSVYWYQQSLDQGLQFLIQYYNGEERAKGNILERFSAQQFPDLHSELNLSSLELGDSALYFCASSPGLNAEAFFGQGTRLTVV.

The chain employs TRBV7-9 and TRBJ2-7; perhaps D is TRBD1 or TRBD2 (5 bases each). Trimming took off 5 bases at V and 7 bases at J, with 18 bases between the two ends. The CDR3 extends over 14 amino acids. CDR1 and CDR2 (germline): SEHNR, FQNEAQ (reference sequence). CDR3 nucleotide sequence: TGTGCCAGCAGCCCCGGGACGGAGACGACTGAGCAGTACTTC. The encoded protein is CASSPGTETTEQYF.

The chain joins TRBV24-1 to TRBJ1-2; no clear D gene. CDR1 KGHDR and CDR2 SFDVKD come from the germline V gene. Trimming shortened V by 1 base and J by 3 bases, and 8 bases separated the two germline ends. The CDR3 runs to 14 residues. In nucleotides, the CDR3 is TGTGCCACCAGTGATTTTAGGGTCGACTATGGCTACACCTTC. It translates to CATSDFRVDYGYTF.

The chain couples TRBV7-2 to TRBJ1-2; D unclear. CDR1 SGHTA and CDR2 FQGNSA come from the germline V gene. The CDR3 length is 14 residues. The V gene lost 5 bases and the J gene lost 0 bases, with 10 bases spanning the gap. CDR3 in amino acids: CASSPNNANYGYTF. CDR3 in DNA: TGTGCCAGCAGCCCAAACAACGCTAACTATGGCTACACCTTC.

CDR3 sequence: CSVEGGRDGWNTEAFF. CDR3 nucleotide sequence: TGCAGCGTTGAGGGGGGAAGGGACGGTTGGAACACTGAAGCTTTCTTT. The gene calls are TRBV29-1 and TRBJ1-1; tentatively, D is TRBD1 (5 bases). Per germline, CDR1 SQVTM and CDR2 ANQGSEA. This CDR3 is 16 amino acids long. V was clipped by 3 bases and J by 1 base, with 18 bases between them.

The chain is built from TRBV20-1 and TRBJ2-2; 8 nucleotides match TRBD2. CDR1 and CDR2 (germline): DFQATT, SNEGSKA (reference sequence). CDR3 length: 15 residues. The V segment lost 4 bases and the J segment 1 base; nucleotides outside the gene matches: 5. Here the CDR3 reads CSAMLAGGNTGELFF. The CDR3, as DNA: TGCAGTGCTATGCTCGCGGGGGGGAACACCGGGGAGCTGTTTTTT.

CDR3 loop: CASSQEWQGVYNEQYF. DNA for the CDR3: TGCGCCAGCAGCCAAGAATGGCAGGGGGTATACAATGAGCAGTACTTC. V is TRBV4-3 and J is TRBJ2-7, with 7 bases fitting TRBD1. The V segment lost 0 bases and the J segment 7 bases; nucleotides outside the gene matches: 12. The CDR3 length is 16 residues. CDR1 and CDR2 from the germline V gene are LGHNA and YSLEER.

This rearrangement joins TRBV5-5 to TRBJ2-5; a possible D gene is TRBD1 (5 bases). The last part of the DNA fits TRBJ2-7 better; the J call may be wrong. The CDR3 loop spans 14 amino acids. The germline V gene has CDR1 SGHKS and CDR2 YYEKEE (reference sequence). Here the CDR3 DNA reads TGTGCCAGCAGCTTGACAGCGCAGGGCTACGAGCAGTACTTC. It codes for CASSLTAQGYEQYF.

This clonotype came up a few times. The CDR3 reads CASSLGWGHLASSYEQYF. The DNA for the CDR3 is TGTGCCAGCAGCTTAGGGTGGGGACACCTGGCGAGCTCCTACGAGCAGTACTTC. The chain carries TRBV7-2 and TRBJ2-7; the D gene is possibly TRBD1 (6 bases). V lost 1 base, J lost 0 bases, and 19 bases lay in between. There are 18 residues in the CDR3. Germline assignment: CDR1 SGHTA and CDR2 FQGNSA.

This rearrangement joins TRBV4-3 to TRBJ2-4; 7 bases align to TRBD1. The CDR3 extends over 13 amino acids. From germline, CDR1 is LGHNA and CDR2 YSLEER. Trimming took 0 bases from V and 15 from J; bases not matched to a gene: 8. CDR3 coding DNA: TGCGCCAGCAGCCAAGATTTCGGACAGGCTGTGTACTTC. It encodes CASSQDFGQAVYF.

V and J are TRBV20-1 and TRBJ1-3; D unresolved. Per the germline V gene, CDR1 is DFQATT and CDR2 is SNEGSKA (reference sequence). Trimming removed 3 bases at V and 0 bases at J, with 15 bases between. The CDR3 length is 16 residues. This CDR3 is CSASERQRSSGNTIYF. CDR3 in DNA: TGCAGTGCTAGTGAGCGGCAGCGCAGCTCTGGAAACACCATATATTTT.

This clonotype came up many times. The chain employs TRBV29-1 and TRBJ2-1; D gene ambiguous. V lost 3 bases and J lost 0, with 6 bases in between. Germline assignment: CDR1 SQVTM and CDR2 ANQGSEA. This CDR3 comprises 13 residues. CDR3 sequence reads: CSVDSYSYNEQFF. In nucleotides, the CDR3 is TGCAGCGTTGACTCCTACTCCTACAATGAGCAGTTCTTC.

This sequence joins TRBV20-1 and TRBJ2-1, with 12 bases aligning to TRBD2. After removal of 3 bases from V and 1 base from J, the junction contained 7 bases not matched to a gene. Germline V gives CDR1 DFQATT, CDR2 SNEGSKA (reference sequence). The CDR3 is 17 residues long. The CDR3 loop is CSARYPSGRASYNEQFF. CDR3 coding DNA: TGCAGTGCTAGGTATCCTAGCGGGAGGGCATCCTACAATGAGCAGTTCTTC.

A note on this clonotype: A much larger clone sits a single nucleotide away, making a read error possible. This sequence joins TRBV2 and TRBJ1-2, with D perhaps matching TRBD1 (5 bases). The CDR3 has 14 residues. CDR1 and CDR2 from the germline V gene are SNHLY and FYNNEI. CDR3 sequence: CASIEGASLYGYTF. The CDR3, as DNA: TGTGCCAGCATTGAAGGGGCCAGCCTCTATGGCTACACCTTC.

This chain uses TRBV20-1 with TRBJ1-2; a weak D match, TRBD1 (6 bases). V lost 5 bases and J 1 base, leaving 8 bases between the germline ends. CDR3 length: 12 residues. Germline V gene sequence: CDR1 DFQATT, CDR2 SNEGSKA (reference sequence). This chain's CDR3 is CSASDSNYGYTF. DNA for the CDR3: TGCAGTGCTTCGGACAGTAACTATGGCTACACCTTC.

Only a few counts were recorded for this clonotype. The chain couples TRBV7-6 to TRBJ2-5; 7 bases map to TRBD2. Germline V CDR1 and CDR2: SGHVS, FNYEAQ. After removal of 5 bases from V and 6 bases from J, the junction contained 3 bases not matched to a gene. The CDR3 covers 12 residues. For the CDR3, the DNA is TGTGCCAGCAGCCCGGGAGGAAAGACCCAGTACTTC. Protein sequence: CASSPGGKTQYF. The full variable domain, completed using reference TRBV7-6 and TRBJ2-5, is GAGVSQSPRYKVTKRGQDVALRCDPISGHVSLYWYRQALGQGPEFLTYFNYEAQQDKSGLPNDRFSAERPEGSISTLTIQRTEQRDSAMYRCASSPGGKTQYFGPGTRLLVL.

The V and J genes are TRBV29-1 and TRBJ2-7, with unresolved D. Deletions cut 6 bases from V and 2 bases from J, with 11 bases between. The CDR3 length is 12 residues. Germline V CDR1 and CDR2: SQVTM, ANQGSEA. In DNA, the CDR3 is TGCAGCGTCTGTTACGGAACCTACGAGCAGTACTTC. It encodes CSVCYGTYEQYF.